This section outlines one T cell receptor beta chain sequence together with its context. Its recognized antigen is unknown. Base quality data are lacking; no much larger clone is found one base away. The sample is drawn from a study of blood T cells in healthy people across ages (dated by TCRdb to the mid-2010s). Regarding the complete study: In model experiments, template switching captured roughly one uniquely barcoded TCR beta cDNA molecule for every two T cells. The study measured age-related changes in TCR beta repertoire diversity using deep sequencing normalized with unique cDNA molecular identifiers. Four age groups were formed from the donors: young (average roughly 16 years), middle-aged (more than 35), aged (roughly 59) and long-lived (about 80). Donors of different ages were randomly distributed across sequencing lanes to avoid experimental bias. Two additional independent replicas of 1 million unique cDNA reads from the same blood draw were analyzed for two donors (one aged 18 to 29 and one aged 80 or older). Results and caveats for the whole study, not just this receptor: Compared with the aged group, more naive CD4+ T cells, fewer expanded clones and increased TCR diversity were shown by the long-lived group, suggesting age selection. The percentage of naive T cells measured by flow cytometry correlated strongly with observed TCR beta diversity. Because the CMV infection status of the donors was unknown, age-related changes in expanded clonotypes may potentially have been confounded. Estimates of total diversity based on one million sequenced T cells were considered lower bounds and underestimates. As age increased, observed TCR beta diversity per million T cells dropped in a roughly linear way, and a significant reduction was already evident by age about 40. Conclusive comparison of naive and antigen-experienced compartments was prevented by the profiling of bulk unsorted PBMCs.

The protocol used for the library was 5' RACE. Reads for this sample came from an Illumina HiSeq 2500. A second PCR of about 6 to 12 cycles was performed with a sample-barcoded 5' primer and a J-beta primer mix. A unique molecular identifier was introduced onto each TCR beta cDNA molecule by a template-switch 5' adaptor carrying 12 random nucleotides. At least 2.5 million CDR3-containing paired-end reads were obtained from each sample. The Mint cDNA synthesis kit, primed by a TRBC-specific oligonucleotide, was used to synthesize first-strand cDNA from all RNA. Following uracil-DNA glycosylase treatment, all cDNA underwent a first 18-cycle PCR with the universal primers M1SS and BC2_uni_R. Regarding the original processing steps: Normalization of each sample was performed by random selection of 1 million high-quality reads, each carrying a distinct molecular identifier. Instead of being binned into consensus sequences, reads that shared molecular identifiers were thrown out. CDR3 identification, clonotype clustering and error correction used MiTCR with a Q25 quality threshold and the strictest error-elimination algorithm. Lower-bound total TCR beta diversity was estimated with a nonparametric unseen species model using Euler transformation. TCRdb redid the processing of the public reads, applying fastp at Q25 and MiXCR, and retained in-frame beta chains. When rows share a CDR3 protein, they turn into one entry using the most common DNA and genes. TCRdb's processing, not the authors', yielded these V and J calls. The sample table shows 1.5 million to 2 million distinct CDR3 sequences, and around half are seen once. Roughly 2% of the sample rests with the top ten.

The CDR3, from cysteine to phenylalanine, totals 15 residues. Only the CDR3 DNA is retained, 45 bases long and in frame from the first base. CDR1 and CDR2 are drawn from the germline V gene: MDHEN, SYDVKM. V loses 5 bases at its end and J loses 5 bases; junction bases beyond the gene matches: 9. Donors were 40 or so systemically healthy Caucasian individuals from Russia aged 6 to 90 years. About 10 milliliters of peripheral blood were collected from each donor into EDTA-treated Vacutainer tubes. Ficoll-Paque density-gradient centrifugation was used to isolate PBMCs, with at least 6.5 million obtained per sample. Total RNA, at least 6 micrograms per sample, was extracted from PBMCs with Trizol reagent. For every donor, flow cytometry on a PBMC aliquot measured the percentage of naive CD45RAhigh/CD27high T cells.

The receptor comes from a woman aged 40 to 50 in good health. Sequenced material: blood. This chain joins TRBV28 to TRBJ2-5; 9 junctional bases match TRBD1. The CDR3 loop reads CASSPADRGRETQYF. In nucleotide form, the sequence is TGTGCCAGCAGTCCCGCGGACAGGGGCCGGGAGACCCAGTACTTC.